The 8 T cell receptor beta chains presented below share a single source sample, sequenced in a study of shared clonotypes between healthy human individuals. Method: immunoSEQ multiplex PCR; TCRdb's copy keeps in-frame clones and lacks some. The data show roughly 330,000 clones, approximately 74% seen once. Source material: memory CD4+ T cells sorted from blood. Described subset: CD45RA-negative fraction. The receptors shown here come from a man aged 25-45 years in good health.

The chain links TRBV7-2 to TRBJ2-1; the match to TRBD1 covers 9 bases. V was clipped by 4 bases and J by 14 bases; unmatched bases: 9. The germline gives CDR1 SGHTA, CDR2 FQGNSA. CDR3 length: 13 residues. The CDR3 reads CASSSRGQGSKFF. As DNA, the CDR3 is TGTGCCAGCAGCTCGCGGGGACAGGGAAGTAAGTTCTTC.

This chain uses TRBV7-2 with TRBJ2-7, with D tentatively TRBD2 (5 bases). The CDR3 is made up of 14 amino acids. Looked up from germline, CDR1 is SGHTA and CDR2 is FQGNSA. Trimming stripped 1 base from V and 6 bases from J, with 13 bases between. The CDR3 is CASSLDLARAEQYF. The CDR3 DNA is TGTGCCAGCAGCTTAGACCTAGCTAGGGCCGAGCAGTACTTC.

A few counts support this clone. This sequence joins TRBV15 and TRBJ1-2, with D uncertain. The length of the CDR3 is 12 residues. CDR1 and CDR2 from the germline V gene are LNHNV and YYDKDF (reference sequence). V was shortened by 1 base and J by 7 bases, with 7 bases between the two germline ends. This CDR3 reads CATSRGHLGYTF. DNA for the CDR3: TGTGCCACCAGCAGAGGCCACCTTGGCTACACCTTC.

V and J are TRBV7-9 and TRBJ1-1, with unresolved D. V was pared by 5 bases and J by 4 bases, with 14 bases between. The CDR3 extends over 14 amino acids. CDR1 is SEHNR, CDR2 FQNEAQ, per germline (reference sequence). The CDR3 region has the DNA TGTGCCAGCAGCCTCGGGGAAGCGAGCACTGAAGCTTTCTTT. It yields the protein CASSLGEASTEAFF.

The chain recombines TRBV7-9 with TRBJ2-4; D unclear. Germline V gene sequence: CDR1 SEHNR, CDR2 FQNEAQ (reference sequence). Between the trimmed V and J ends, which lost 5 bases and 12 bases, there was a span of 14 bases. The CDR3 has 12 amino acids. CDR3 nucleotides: TGTGCCAGCAGCCCCGCTGGTCCGGATCAGTACTTC. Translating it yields CASSPAGPDQYF.

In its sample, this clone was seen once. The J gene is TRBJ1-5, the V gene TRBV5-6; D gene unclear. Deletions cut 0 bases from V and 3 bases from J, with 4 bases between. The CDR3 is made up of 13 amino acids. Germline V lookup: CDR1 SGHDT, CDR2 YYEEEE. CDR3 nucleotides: TGTGCCAGCAGCTTGGGGAACAATCAGCCCCAGCATTTT. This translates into CASSLGNNQPQHF.

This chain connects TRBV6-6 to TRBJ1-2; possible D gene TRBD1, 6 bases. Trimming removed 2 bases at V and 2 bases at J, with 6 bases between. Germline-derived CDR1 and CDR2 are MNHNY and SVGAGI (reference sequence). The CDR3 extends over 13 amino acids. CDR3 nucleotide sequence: TGTGCCAGCAGTTACGGACAGAACTATGGCTACACCTTC. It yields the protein CASSYGQNYGYTF.

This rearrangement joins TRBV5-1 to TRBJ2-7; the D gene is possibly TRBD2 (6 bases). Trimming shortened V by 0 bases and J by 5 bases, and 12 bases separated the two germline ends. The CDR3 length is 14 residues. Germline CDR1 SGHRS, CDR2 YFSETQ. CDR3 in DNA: TGCGCCAGCAGCTTGGGGTGGGAGGTAGACGAGCAGTACTTC. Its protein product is CASSLGWEVDEQYF. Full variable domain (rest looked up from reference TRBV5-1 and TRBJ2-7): KAGVTQTPRYLIKTRGQQVTLSCSPISGHRSVSWYQQTPGQGLQFLFEYFSETQRNKGNFPGRFSGRQFSNSRSEMNVSTLELGDSALYLCASSLGWEVDEQYFGPGTRLTVT.